The clone carrying this T cell receptor beta chain was seen just once. The entry originates in a study of shared T cell receptors in the human thymus. CDR3 length: 15 amino acids. V was clipped by 4 bases and J by 1 base, with 13 bases between them. Germline CDR1 reads SGHVS; CDR2 reads FNYEAQ. Assay used: immunoSEQ multiplex PCR; TCRdb lists only in-frame clones, some missing. This table has roughly 710,000 clones, approximately 85% appearing once. In addition, the sample was reused for a study of human thymus T cells. That work states: Resections removed during corrective heart surgery provided the thymus tissue used. Repertoires sampled from thymus and blood appeared biased in V and J gene usage.

This receptor was taken from a girl less than two years old with a congenital heart defect. Sequenced material: thymocytes. V gene TRBV7-6 combines with J gene TRBJ2-5; TRBD2 is a possible D gene (5 bases). The CDR3 loop reads CASSSLAGLQETQYF. CDR3 DNA sequence: TGTGCCAGCAGCTCCCTCGCAGGACTCCAAGAGACCCAGTACTTC. Combining the CDR3 with reference TRBV7-6 and TRBJ2-5 gives the whole variable domain GAGVSQSPRYKVTKRGQDVALRCDPISGHVSLYWYRQALGQGPEFLTYFNYEAQQDKSGLPNDRFSAERPEGSISTLTIQRTEQRDSAMYRCASSSLAGLQETQYFGPGTRLLVL.